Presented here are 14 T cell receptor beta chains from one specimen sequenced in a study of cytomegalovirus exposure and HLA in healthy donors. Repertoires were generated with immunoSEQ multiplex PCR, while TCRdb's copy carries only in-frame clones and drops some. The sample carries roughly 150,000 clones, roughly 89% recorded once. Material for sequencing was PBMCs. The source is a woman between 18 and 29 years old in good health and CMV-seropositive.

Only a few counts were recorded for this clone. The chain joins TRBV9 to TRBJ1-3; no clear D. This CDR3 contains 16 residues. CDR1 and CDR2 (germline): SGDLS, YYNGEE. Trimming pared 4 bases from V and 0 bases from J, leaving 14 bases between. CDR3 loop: CASSTRQLLSGNTIYF. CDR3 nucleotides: TGTGCCAGCAGCACCCGACAATTGCTCTCTGGAAACACCATATATTTT. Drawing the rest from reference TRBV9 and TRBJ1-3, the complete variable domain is DSGVTQTPKHLITATGQRVTLRCSPRSGDLSVYWYQQSLDQGLQFLIQYYNGEERAKGNILERFSAQQFPDLHSELNLSSLELGDSALYFCASSTRQLLSGNTIYFGEGSWLTVV.

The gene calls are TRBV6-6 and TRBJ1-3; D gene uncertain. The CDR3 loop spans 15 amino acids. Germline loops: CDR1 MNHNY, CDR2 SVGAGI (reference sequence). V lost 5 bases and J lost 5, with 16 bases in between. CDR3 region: CASSPYGEGRNTIYF. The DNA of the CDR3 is TGTGCCAGCAGTCCCTACGGGGAGGGCAGAAACACCATATATTTT.

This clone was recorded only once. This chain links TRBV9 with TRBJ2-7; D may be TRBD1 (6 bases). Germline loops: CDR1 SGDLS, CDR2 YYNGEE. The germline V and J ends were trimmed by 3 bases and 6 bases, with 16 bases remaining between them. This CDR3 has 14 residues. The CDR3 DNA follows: TGTGCCAGCAGCGAGGGGGTGCTTGGAGGCGAGCAGTACTTC. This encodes CASSEGVLGGEQYF. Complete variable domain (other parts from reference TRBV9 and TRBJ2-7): DSGVTQTPKHLITATGQRVTLRCSPRSGDLSVYWYQQSLDQGLQFLIQYYNGEERAKGNILERFSAQQFPDLHSELNLSSLELGDSALYFCASSEGVLGGEQYFGPGTRLTVT.

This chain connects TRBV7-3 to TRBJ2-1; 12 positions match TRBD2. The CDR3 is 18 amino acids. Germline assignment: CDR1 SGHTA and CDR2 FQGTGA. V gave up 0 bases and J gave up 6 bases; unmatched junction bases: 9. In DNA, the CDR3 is TGTGCCAGCAGCTTAACAAGAACGGCTAGCGGGAGGGGCAATGAGCAGTTCTTC. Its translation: CASSLTRTASGRGNEQFF.

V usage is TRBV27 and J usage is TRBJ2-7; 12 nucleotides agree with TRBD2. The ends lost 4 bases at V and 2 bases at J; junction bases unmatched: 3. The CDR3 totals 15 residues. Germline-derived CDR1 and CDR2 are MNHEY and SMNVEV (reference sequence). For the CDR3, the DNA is TGTGCCAGCAGTTGGACTAGCGGGGTCCCCTACGAGCAGTACTTC. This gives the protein CASSWTSGVPYEQYF.

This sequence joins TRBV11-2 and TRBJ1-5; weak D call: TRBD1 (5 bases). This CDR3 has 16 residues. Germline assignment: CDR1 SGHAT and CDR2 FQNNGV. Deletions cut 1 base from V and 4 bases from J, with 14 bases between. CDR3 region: CASSLVVGAENQPQHF. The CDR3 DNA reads TGTGCCAGCAGCTTAGTTGTAGGGGCGGAGAATCAGCCCCAGCATTTT.

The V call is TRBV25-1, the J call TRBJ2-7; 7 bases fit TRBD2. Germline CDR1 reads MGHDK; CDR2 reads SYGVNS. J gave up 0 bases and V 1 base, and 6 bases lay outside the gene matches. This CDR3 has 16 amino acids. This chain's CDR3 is CASSESSSGSSYEQYF. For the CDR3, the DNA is TGTGCCAGCAGTGAATCTTCTAGCGGCAGCTCCTACGAGCAGTACTTC.

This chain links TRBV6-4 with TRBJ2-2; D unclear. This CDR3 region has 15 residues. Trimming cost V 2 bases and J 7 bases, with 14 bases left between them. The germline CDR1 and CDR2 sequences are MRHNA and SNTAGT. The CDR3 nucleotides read TGTGCCAGCAGTGACAGGCAGGCTGGTGGCGGGGAGCTGTTTTTT. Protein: CASSDRQAGGGELFF.

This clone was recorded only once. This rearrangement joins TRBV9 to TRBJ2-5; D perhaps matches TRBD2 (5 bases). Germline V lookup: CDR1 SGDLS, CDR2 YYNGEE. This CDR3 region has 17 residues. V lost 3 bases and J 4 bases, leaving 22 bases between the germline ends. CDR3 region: CASSEAPGGSLGETQYF. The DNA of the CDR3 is TGTGCCAGCAGCGAGGCTCCGGGTGGGAGCTTGGGAGAGACCCAGTACTTC.

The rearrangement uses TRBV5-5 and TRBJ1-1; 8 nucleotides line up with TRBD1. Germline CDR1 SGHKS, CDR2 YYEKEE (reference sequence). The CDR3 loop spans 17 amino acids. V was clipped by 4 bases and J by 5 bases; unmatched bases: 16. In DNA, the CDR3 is TGTGCCAGCAGCATGGACCCCTCCGGGACAGGATTAACTGAAGCTTTCTTT. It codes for CASSMDPSGTGLTEAFF.

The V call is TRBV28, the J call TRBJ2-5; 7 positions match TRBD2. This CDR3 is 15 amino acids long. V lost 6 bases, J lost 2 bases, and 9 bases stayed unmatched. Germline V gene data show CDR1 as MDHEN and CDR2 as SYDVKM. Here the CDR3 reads CASSLELGGQETQYF. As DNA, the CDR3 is TGTGCCAGCAGCCTTGAGCTGGGGGGGCAAGAGACCCAGTACTTC.

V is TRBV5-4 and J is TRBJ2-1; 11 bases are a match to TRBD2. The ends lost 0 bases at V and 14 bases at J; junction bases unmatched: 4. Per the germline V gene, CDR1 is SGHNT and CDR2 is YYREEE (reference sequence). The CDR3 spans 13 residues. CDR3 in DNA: TGTGCCAGCAGCTTGGAACTAGCGGGGGTCGAGTTCTTC. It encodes CASSLELAGVEFF.

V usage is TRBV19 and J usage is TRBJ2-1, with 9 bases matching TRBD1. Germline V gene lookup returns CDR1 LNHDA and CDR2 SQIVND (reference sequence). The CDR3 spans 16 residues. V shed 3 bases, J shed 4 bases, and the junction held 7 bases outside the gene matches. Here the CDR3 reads CASSIPGTGRYNEQFF. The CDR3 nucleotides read TGTGCCAGTAGTATCCCCGGGACAGGGCGTTACAATGAGCAGTTCTTC.

CDR3 loop: CASSFSAGYGYTF. The CDR3 DNA is TGTGCCAGCAGTTTTTCGGCGGGGTATGGCTACACCTTC. The chain uses TRBV27 and TRBJ1-2; D gene unclear. The CDR3 contains 13 residues. Trimming took 3 bases from V and 5 from J, leaving 10 bases between them. Germline CDR1 MNHEY, CDR2 SMNVEV (reference sequence).